A single TCR beta chain is shown here with its context. Assay: immunoSEQ multiplex PCR; the TCRdb copy retains only in-frame clones and omits some. Of tens of thousands of clones listed, 84% are singletons. Seattle participants joined during active infection and were tracked over time. The data derive from a study of blood T cell repertoires in COVID-19. Study information: The samples span acute and convalescent COVID-19 from the United States, Italy and Spain. T cells, B-cell-depleted T cells, or PBMCs supplied cDNA or gDNA.

V shed 7 bases and J 9 bases; nucleotides not matched to a gene: 10. CDR3 length: 13 residues. The V gene's germline CDR1 is LNHDA and CDR2 SQIVND (reference sequence). This sequence joins TRBV19 and TRBJ1-2, with 8 bases aligning to TRBD1. The sequenced sample was peripheral blood. The sequence derives from an older man with COVID-19, enrolled during active disease. CDR3 residues: CASTTTGGIRYTF. CDR3 DNA sequence: TGTGCCAGTACCACCACAGGGGGAATTCGCTACACCTTC.